This T cell receptor (beta chain) stems from a study of immune characterization of retroperitoneal liposarcoma (dated by TCRdb to the late 2010s). Libraries were constructed by PCR. Sequencing took place on a NextSeq 500. The public reads were reprocessed in TCRdb via fastp at Q25 and MiXCR, keeping in-frame beta chains. Under each unique CDR3 protein, matching rows form one entry showing the most common genes and DNA. Recorded for this sample are 9,500 to 14,000 distinct CDR3 sequences; 45% to 55% of them occurred a single time. The ten largest make up about 10% of the sample. This clonotype is assessed as medium-sized (0.01 to 0.1%). Its specific antigen is unknown. No base qualities exist here, and no much larger clone lies one base off it. CDR1 is given as SGHVS and CDR2 as FNYEAQ, both from the germline V gene. The junction carries 18 bases between V and J, which are trimmed by 0 bases and 5 bases respectively. Reading from cysteine to phenylalanine, the CDR3 counts 17 amino acids. CDR3 DNA only is kept here, 51 bases in frame from base 1.

The sequencing sample was made of tumor tissue. The chain uses TRBV7-6 and TRBJ2-3; the D gene is unclear. The TCR was taken from a female donor with retroperitoneal liposarcoma. Here the CDR3 is given as CASSLAGAHTHGDTQYF. The bases read TGTGCCAGCAGCTTAGCGGGCGCACACACACACGGAGATACGCAGTATTTT. Reference TRBV7-6 and TRBJ2-3 proteins supply the regions before and after the CDR3; the full variable domain is: GAGVSQSPRYKVTKRGQDVALRCDPISGHVSLYWYRQALGQGPEFLTYFNYEAQQDKSGLPNDRFSAERPEGSISTLTIQRTEQRDSAMYRCASSLAGAHTHGDTQYFGPGTRLTVL.